These 29 T cell receptor beta chains originate from one sample sequenced in a study of blood T cells in healthy people across ages. Together with a sample-barcoded 5' primer, a J-beta primer mix was included in a second PCR lasting roughly 6 to 12 cycles. TCRdb fed the 5' RACE reads into MiXCR, producing one record per CDR3 protein. The profile shows 1.5 million to 1.8 million distinct CDR3 sequences, under 55% of them singletons. Sequencing was carried out using blood. All receptors come from a woman aged 18-30 years in good health.

The chain links TRBV2 to TRBJ1-1, with a weak D call TRBD1 (5 bases). This CDR3 comprises 13 residues. CDR1 and CDR2 (germline): SNHLY, FYNNEI. The V and J ends lost 7 bases and 1 base respectively, with 10 bases between them. The CDR3, as DNA: TGTGCCAGCATTCGGACACCGAACACTGAAGCTTTCTTT. It translates to CASIRTPNTEAFF.

This clonotype has a handful of counts. The chain uses TRBV20-1 and TRBJ1-2; 11 nucleotides align to TRBD1. The CDR3 contains 14 residues. V trimming: 2 bases; J trimming: 7 bases; junction bases outside the gene matches: 6. CDR1 and CDR2 from the germline V gene are DFQATT and SNEGSKA (reference sequence). CDR3 sequence (DNA): TGCAGTGCTAGACGGACAGGGGGCGTTTTTGGCTACACCTTC. It is translated as CSARRTGGVFGYTF.

This clonotype has only a few counts. This rearrangement joins TRBV6-2 or TRBV6-3 to TRBJ2-1; the D is unclear. This CDR3 spans 14 amino acids. CDR1 is MNHEY and CDR2 is SVGEGT in the germline V gene. Trimming removed 6 bases at V and 4 bases at J, with 13 bases between. DNA for the CDR3: TGTGCCAGCAGCGGCCGTGCTTTTTACAATGAGCAGTTCTTC. Translated, it gives CASSGRAFYNEQFF.

This chain joins TRBV7-8 and TRBJ2-1; 9 bases align to TRBD1. This CDR3 has 16 amino acids. Germline CDR1 and CDR2: SGHVS and FQNEAQ. The V and J ends lost 1 base and 9 bases, in that order; junction bases with no gene match: 10. The CDR3 is CASSLGGQGGIGEQFF. Here the CDR3 DNA reads TGTGCCAGCAGCTTAGGGGGACAGGGTGGGATCGGTGAGCAGTTCTTC.

The chain links TRBV9 to TRBJ2-1, with 8 bases aligning to TRBD2. Per the germline V gene, CDR1 is SGDLS and CDR2 is YYNGEE. The CDR3 spans 15 residues. The junction had 3 bases not matched to a gene; V was cut back by 0 bases and J by 4 bases. DNA for the CDR3: TGTGCCAGCAGCGTAGTAACGGGAGGGTACAATGAGCAGTTCTTC. It codes for CASSVVTGGYNEQFF. The variable domain in full, with the rest retrieved from reference TRBV9 and TRBJ2-1, is DSGVTQTPKHLITATGQRVTLRCSPRSGDLSVYWYQQSLDQGLQFLIQYYNGEERAKGNILERFSAQQFPDLHSELNLSSLELGDSALYFCASSVVTGGYNEQFFGPGTRLTVL.

The chain uses TRBV5-1 and TRBJ2-5; 8 bases fit TRBD2. CDR3 size: 15 residues. V lost 0 bases, J lost 3 bases, and 4 bases stayed unmatched. Germline CDR1 reads SGHRS; CDR2 reads YFSETQ. CDR3 nucleotides: TGCGCCAGCAGCTTGGAGACACTAGCGGAAGAGACCCAGTACTTC. Translating it yields CASSLETLAEETQYF.

The chain has TRBV6-5 and TRBJ1-2, with 9 bases aligning to TRBD1. Germline-derived CDR1 and CDR2 are MNHEY and SVGAGI. CDR3 length: 16 amino acids. With 4 bases clipped from V and 2 bases from J, the junction kept 8 bases outside the gene matches. The CDR3 reads CASSSRGQGLNYGYTF. CDR3 coding DNA: TGTGCCAGCAGTTCACGCGGACAGGGGCTCAACTATGGCTACACCTTC.

The chain links TRBV18 to TRBJ2-5; 11 bases match TRBD2. Looked up from germline, CDR1 is KGHSH and CDR2 is LQKENI. V lost 5 bases and J lost 11; bases outside the gene matches: 13. This CDR3 is built from 15 residues. The CDR3 loop is CASSTTSGSLVEQYF. The CDR3 DNA follows: TGTGCCAGCTCAACTACTAGCGGGAGTCTTGTTGAGCAGTACTTC.

In its sample, this clonotype was seen a few times. CDR3 DNA sequence: TGTGCCAGCCAGGGACTAGCGGTCTCCTACGAGCAGTACTTC. Encoded protein: CASQGLAVSYEQYF. The chain uses TRBV2 and TRBJ2-7; 11 bases are a match to TRBD2. From germline, CDR1 is SNHLY and CDR2 FYNNEI. V lost 8 bases to trimming and J lost 0 bases; unmatched junction nucleotides: 3. This CDR3 spans 14 amino acids.

On this clonotype: Germline and junction disagree at one end, which may indicate a read error. The genes are TRBV12-3 or TRBV12-4 and TRBJ2-7, with D possibly being TRBD2 (5 bases). The CDR3 sequence is 14 residues long. CDR3 protein: CASSLGLPSYEQYF. As DNA, the CDR3 is TGTGCCAGCAGCTTAGGACTTCCCTCCTACGAGCAGTACTTC.

This clonotype has a handful of counts. The genes are TRBV7-9 and TRBJ2-7; 9 bases match TRBD2. From germline, CDR1 is SEHNR and CDR2 FQNEAQ (reference sequence). J was trimmed by 6 bases and V by 2 bases; bases with no gene match: 5. This CDR3 comprises 14 residues. The CDR3 is CASSLTLAGPEQYF. CDR3 bases: TGTGCCAGCAGCTTAACGCTAGCGGGACCCGAGCAGTACTTC. Variable domain in full (rest from reference TRBV7-9 and TRBJ2-7): DTGVSQNPRHKITKRGQNVTFRCDPISEHNRLYWYRQTLGQGPEFLTYFQNEAQLEKSRLLSDRFSAERPKGSFSTLEIQRTEQGDSAMYLCASSLTLAGPEQYFGPGTRLTVT.

Regarding this clonotype: The junction does not match germline at one end; this may be a read error. V and J are TRBV4-3 and TRBJ2-1, with 13 bases identical to TRBD2. The CDR3 is 15 residues long. CDR1 is LGHNA and CDR2 is YSLEER in the germline V gene. The CDR3 is CANSELAGGYNEQFF. CDR3 bases: TGCGCCAACAGCGAACTAGCGGGAGGGTACAATGAGCAGTTCTTC.

This clonotype appeared a few times. The chain employs TRBV2 and TRBJ2-5; TRBD2 agrees at 7 bases. The germline gives CDR1 SNHLY, CDR2 FYNNEI. Trimming removed 2 bases from V and 5 bases from J; junction bases left unmatched: 5. The CDR3 consists of 14 residues. CDR3 amino acids: CASSERLAGETQYF. CDR3 DNA: TGTGCCAGCAGTGAAAGACTAGCTGGGGAGACCCAGTACTTC.

This clonotype occurred a few times. This sequence joins TRBV6-5 and TRBJ2-1; a weak D match, TRBD2 (5 bases). The CDR3 is 15 residues long. Between the trimmed V and J ends, which lost 2 bases and 3 bases, there was a span of 11 bases. Germline V gene sequence: CDR1 MNHEY, CDR2 SVGAGI. This chain's CDR3 is CASSYISGDYNEQFF. The CDR3 DNA reads TGTGCCAGCAGTTACATCTCCGGGGACTACAATGAGCAGTTCTTC.

V gene TRBV20-1 combines with J gene TRBJ2-1; weak D call: TRBD2 (7 bases). The last part of the DNA fits TRBJ2-7 better; the J call may be wrong. Germline CDR1 and CDR2: DFQATT and SNEGSKA (reference sequence). The CDR3 length is 14 residues. Here the CDR3 reads CSASGGHRYNEQYF. The CDR3 DNA is TGCAGTGCTAGCGGGGGGCATAGATACAATGAGCAGTACTTC.

This clonotype has at least ten counts. The chain recombines TRBV12-3 or TRBV12-4 with TRBJ1-2; D possibly corresponds to TRBD1 (6 bases). Trimming stripped 6 bases from V and 2 bases from J, with 13 bases between. The CDR3 runs 14 residues. In DNA, the CDR3 is TGTGCCAGCAGCCCGATTCAGGGGAACTATGGCTACACCTTC. Its protein product is CASSPIQGNYGYTF.

Details on this clonotype: Being one base from a much bigger clone, this may be a read error. V is TRBV7-9 and J is TRBJ2-3; 11 positions agree with TRBD2. CDR1 is SEHNR and CDR2 is FQNEAQ in the germline V gene (reference sequence). V shed 5 bases, J shed 2 bases, and the junction held 3 bases outside the gene matches. This CDR3 spans 15 amino acids. CDR3 in amino acids: CASSQGLAVTDTQYF. The DNA of the CDR3 is TGTGCCAGCAGCCAGGGACTAGCGGTCACAGATACGCAGTATTTT. The whole variable domain, remainder taken from reference TRBV7-9 and TRBJ2-3, is DTGVSQNPRHKITKRGQNVTFRCDPISEHNRLYWYRQTLGQGPEFLTYFQNEAQLEKSRLLSDRFSAERPKGSFSTLEIQRTEQGDSAMYLCASSQGLAVTDTQYFGPGTRLTVL.

The rearrangement uses TRBV7-9 and TRBJ2-7; D is ambiguous. V gave up 3 bases and J gave up 5 bases, with 14 bases separating them. The germline V gene encodes CDR1 SEHNR and CDR2 FQNEAQ (reference sequence). The CDR3 length is 14 residues. CDR3 bases: TGTGCCAGCAGCTTCACCAAACAAGGCGACGAGCAGTACTTC. This encodes CASSFTKQGDEQYF.

The CDR3 loop is CASSLPRLGRTPDTQYF. CDR3 in DNA: TGTGCCAGCAGCTTACCGAGACTAGGCAGAACCCCCGATACGCAGTATTTT. The rearrangement links TRBV7-9 to TRBJ2-3; D is possibly TRBD2 (6 bases). The CDR3 is 17 amino acids. Trimming stripped 2 bases from V and 6 bases from J, with 21 bases between. Per the germline V gene, CDR1 is SEHNR and CDR2 is FQNEAQ (reference sequence). Full variable domain (rest looked up from reference TRBV7-9 and TRBJ2-3): DTGVSQNPRHKITKRGQNVTFRCDPISEHNRLYWYRQTLGQGPEFLTYFQNEAQLEKSRLLSDRFSAERPKGSFSTLEIQRTEQGDSAMYLCASSLPRLGRTPDTQYFGPGTRLTVL.

This clonotype turned up a few times. The genes are TRBV19 and TRBJ2-7; no definite D call. Looked up from germline, CDR1 is LNHDA and CDR2 is SQIVND (reference sequence). Trimming shortened V by 5 bases and J by 3 bases, and 14 bases separated the two germline ends. This CDR3 contains 14 residues. CDR3: CASSAQSHNYEQYF. DNA of the CDR3: TGTGCCAGTAGTGCACAGAGTCATAACTACGAGCAGTACTTC.

The gene calls are TRBV7-2 and TRBJ2-5; 12 nucleotides match TRBD2. Trimming at V came to 5 bases and at J to 11 bases, leaving 15 bases not matched to a gene. CDR3 length: 16 amino acids. The germline gives CDR1 SGHTA, CDR2 FQGNSA. In DNA form, the CDR3 reads TGTGCCAGCAGCGTGACTAGCGGGAGTCCCTCGAATGAGCAGTACTTC. Translating gives CASSVTSGSPSNEQYF.

The J gene is TRBJ2-2, the V gene TRBV24-1, with 9 bases fitting TRBD1. The germline V gene encodes CDR1 KGHDR and CDR2 SFDVKD. The CDR3 spans 17 residues. Unmatched junction bases numbered 4, after V lost 0 bases and J lost 3 bases. CDR3 nucleotides: TGTGCCACCAGTGATTTGCACAGGGGGCAGGACACCGGGGAGCTGTTTTTT. Amino acid sequence: CATSDLHRGQDTGELFF.

The chain couples TRBV3-1 to TRBJ1-1; possibly TRBD1 for D (6 bases). The germline V gene has CDR1 LGHDT and CDR2 YNNKEL (reference sequence). The V and J ends lost 4 bases and 6 bases respectively, with 15 bases between them. CDR3 size: 14 residues. CDR3 region: CASSRKPRQAEAFF. The CDR3 nucleotides are TGTGCCAGCAGCCGCAAACCGCGACAGGCTGAAGCTTTCTTT.

This chain uses TRBV5-1 with TRBJ2-1; TRBD2 matches at 10 bases. V lost 1 base to trimming and J lost 7 bases; unmatched junction nucleotides: 5. The CDR3 totals 15 residues. Germline lookup yields CDR1 SGHRS and CDR2 YFSETQ. The CDR3 region is CASSLLQTSGNEQFF. In DNA form, the CDR3 reads TGCGCCAGCAGCTTGCTTCAGACTAGCGGGAATGAGCAGTTCTTC.

This clonotype showed up just a few times. This chain links TRBV7-9 with TRBJ1-4; D gene uncertain. Between the trimmed V and J ends, which lost 5 bases and 4 bases, there was a span of 8 bases. This CDR3 has 13 residues. CDR1 and CDR2 (germline): SEHNR, FQNEAQ (reference sequence). The CDR3 DNA reads as TGTGCCAGCAGCCCCCAGAATAATGAAAAACTGTTTTTT. Its protein product is CASSPQNNEKLFF. The variable domain in full, completed from reference TRBV7-9 and TRBJ1-4, reads DTGVSQNPRHKITKRGQNVTFRCDPISEHNRLYWYRQTLGQGPEFLTYFQNEAQLEKSRLLSDRFSAERPKGSFSTLEIQRTEQGDSAMYLCASSPQNNEKLFFGSGTQLSVL.

Turning to this clonotype: This may arise from a read error, as a much more abundant clone is one base away. The chain combines TRBV12-3 or TRBV12-4 with TRBJ1-2, with 7 bases matching TRBD1. This CDR3 contains 13 residues. This CDR3 reads CASSIQGTYDYTF. CDR3 DNA: TGTGCCAGCAGCATACAGGGGACCTATGACTACACCTTC.

In this sample, this clonotype turned up many times. The chain has TRBV29-1 and TRBJ2-3; a weak D match, TRBD1 (5 bases). This CDR3 has 12 residues. Germline V CDR1 and CDR2: SQVTM, ANQGSEA. The ends were cut back, 6 bases at V and 4 bases at J, with 11 bases in the middle. The CDR3 region has the DNA TGCAGCGTGCGTTGGGGCGCAGATACGCAGTATTTT. Translation gives CSVRWGADTQYF.

Points on this clonotype: The junction departs from the called germline gene at one end, perhaps through a read error. The rearrangement uses TRBV29-1 and TRBJ1-2; 12 bases line up with TRBD1. CDR1 SQVTM and CDR2 ANQGSEA come from the germline V gene. This CDR3 is built from 16 residues. The chain's CDR3 is CSVEPGQGAINYGHTF. CDR3 bases: TGCAGCGTTGAGCCGGGACAGGGGGCGATTAACTATGGCCACACCTTC.

The chain carries TRBV20-1 and TRBJ2-5, with 12 bases fitting TRBD2. The CDR3 sequence is 15 residues long. The junction had 6 bases not matched to a gene; V was cut back by 2 bases and J by 5 bases. Germline V gives CDR1 DFQATT, CDR2 SNEGSKA (reference sequence). The CDR3 nucleotides are TGCAGTGCTAGACTAGCGGGGGGGCCCAGGGAGACCCAGTACTTC. This codes for CSARLAGGPRETQYF.